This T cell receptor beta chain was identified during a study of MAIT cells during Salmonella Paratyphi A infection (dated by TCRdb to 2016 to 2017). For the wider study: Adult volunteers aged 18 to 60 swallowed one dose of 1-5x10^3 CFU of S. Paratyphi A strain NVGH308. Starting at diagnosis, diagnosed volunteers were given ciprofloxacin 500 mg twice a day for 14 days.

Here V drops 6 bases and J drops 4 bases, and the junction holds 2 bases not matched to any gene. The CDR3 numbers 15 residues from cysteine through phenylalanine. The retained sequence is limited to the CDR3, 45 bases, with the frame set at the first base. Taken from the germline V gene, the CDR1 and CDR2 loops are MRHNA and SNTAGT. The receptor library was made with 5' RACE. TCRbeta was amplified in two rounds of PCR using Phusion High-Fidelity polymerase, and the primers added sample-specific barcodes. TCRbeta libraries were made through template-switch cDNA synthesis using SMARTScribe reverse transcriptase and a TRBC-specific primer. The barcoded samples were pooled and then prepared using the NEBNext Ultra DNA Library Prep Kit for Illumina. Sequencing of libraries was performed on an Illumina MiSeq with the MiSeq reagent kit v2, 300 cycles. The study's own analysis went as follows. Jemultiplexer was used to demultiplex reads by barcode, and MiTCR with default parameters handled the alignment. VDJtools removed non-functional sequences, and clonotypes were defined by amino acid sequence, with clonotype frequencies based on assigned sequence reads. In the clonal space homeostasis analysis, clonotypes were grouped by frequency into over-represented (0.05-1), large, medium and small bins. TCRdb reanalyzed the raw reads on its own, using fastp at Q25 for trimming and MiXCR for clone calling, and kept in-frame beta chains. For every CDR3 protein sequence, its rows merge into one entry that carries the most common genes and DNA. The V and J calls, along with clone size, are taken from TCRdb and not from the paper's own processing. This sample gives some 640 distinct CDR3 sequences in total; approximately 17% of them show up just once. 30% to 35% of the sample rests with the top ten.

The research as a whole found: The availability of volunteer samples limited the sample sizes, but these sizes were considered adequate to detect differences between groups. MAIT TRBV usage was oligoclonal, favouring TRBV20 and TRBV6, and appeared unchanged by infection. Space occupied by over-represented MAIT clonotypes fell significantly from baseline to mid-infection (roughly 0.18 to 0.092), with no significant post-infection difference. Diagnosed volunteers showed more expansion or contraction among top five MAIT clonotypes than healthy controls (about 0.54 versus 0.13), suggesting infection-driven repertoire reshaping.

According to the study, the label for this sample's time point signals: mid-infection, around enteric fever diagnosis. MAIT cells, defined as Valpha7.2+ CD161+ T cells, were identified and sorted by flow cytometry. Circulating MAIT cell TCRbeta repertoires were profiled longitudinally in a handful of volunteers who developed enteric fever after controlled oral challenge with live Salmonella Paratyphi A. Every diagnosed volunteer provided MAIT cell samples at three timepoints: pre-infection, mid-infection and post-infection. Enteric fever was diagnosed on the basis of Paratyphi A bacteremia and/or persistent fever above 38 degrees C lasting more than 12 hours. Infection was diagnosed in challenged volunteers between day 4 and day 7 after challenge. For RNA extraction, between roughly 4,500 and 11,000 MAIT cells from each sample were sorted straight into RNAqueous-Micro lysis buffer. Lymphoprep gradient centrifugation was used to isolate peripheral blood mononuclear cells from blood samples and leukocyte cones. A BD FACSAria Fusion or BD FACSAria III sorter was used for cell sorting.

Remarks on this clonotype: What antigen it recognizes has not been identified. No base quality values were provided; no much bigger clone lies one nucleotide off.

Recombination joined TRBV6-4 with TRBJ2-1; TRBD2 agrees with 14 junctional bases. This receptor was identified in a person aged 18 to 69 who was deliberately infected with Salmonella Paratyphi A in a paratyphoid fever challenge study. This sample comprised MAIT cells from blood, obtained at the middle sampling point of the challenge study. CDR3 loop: CASSGLAGGYNEQFF. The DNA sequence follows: TGTGCCAGCAGCGGACTAGCGGGGGGTTACAATGAGCAGTTCTTC.